The T cell receptor (beta chain) described here comes from a study of PD-L1 blockade in urothelial cancer. Time point meaning: pretreatment peripheral blood. TCRdb's copy holds only in-frame clones and misses some; the assay was immunoSEQ multiplex PCR. The sample records approximately 45,000 clones, about 81% being singletons. This clone was detected only a few times. The germline V and J ends were trimmed by 3 bases and 2 bases, with 7 bases remaining between them. The CDR3 totals 13 residues. From germline, CDR1 is MNHEY and CDR2 SMNVEV (reference sequence). The sequence came from a man in his fifties with urothelial cancer. This chain joins TRBV27 and TRBJ1-2; D is unclear. Here the sequenced sample was PBMCs, taken around atezolizumab (anti-PD-L1) treatment. CDR3 DNA sequence: TGTGCCAGCAGTTTTTCACGGAACTATGGCTACACCTTC. Its protein is CASSFSRNYGYTF.